Each of the 3 T cell receptor beta chains below was sequenced from the same sample in a study of cytomegalovirus exposure and HLA in healthy donors. This PCR relied on a set of 60 Vbeta primers and 13 Jbeta primers. The protocol was immunoSEQ multiplex PCR, while the TCRdb copy is restricted to in-frame clones and leaves out a portion. The data contain 100,000 or so clones, 75% to 90% of them singletons. Material: PBMCs. Receptor source: a man younger than 40 in good health and CMV-seropositive.

V usage is TRBV7-6 and J usage is TRBJ2-3; no reliable D call. The CDR3 spans 15 residues. Trimming took off 5 bases at V and 2 bases at J, with 14 bases between the two ends. Germline CDR1 is SGHVS and CDR2 is FNYEAQ. CDR3 in amino acids: CASSGGRANTDTQYF. The CDR3 bases are TGTGCCAGCAGCGGCGGTCGTGCGAACACAGATACGCAGTATTTT.

This clone was observed a handful of times. The rearrangement uses TRBV19 and TRBJ2-3; D is undetermined. In germline, CDR1 is LNHDA, CDR2 SQIVND (reference sequence). The CDR3 runs 15 residues. The V gene lost 2 bases and the J gene lost 0 bases, with 9 bases spanning the gap. DNA for the CDR3: TGTGCCAGTAGTATAAATCCCCTCAGCACAGATACGCAGTATTTT. It specifies CASSINPLSTDTQYF. The full variable domain, its missing parts supplied by reference TRBV19 and TRBJ2-3, is DGGITQSPKYLFRKEGQNVTLSCEQNLNHDAMYWYRQDPGQGLRLIYYSQIVNDFQKGDIAEGYSVSREKKESFPLTVTSAQKNPTAFYLCASSINPLSTDTQYFGPGTRLTVL.

The chain carries TRBV11-2 and TRBJ2-1, with 9 nucleotides matching TRBD2. V trimming: 1 base; J trimming: 8 bases; junction bases outside the gene matches: 12. CDR3 length: 17 amino acids. The germline CDR1 and CDR2 sequences are SGHAT and FQNNGV. This CDR3 is CASSLGLAGVPNDEQFF. CDR3 DNA: TGTGCCAGCAGCTTAGGGTTAGCGGGGGTCCCTAATGATGAGCAGTTCTTC. The full variable domain, completed using reference TRBV11-2 and TRBJ2-1, is EAGVAQSPRYKIIEKRQSVAFWCNPISGHATLYWYQQILGQGPKLLIQFQNNGVVDDSQLPKDRFSAERLKGVDSTLKIQPAKLEDSAVYLCASSLGLAGVPNDEQFFGPGTRLTVL.